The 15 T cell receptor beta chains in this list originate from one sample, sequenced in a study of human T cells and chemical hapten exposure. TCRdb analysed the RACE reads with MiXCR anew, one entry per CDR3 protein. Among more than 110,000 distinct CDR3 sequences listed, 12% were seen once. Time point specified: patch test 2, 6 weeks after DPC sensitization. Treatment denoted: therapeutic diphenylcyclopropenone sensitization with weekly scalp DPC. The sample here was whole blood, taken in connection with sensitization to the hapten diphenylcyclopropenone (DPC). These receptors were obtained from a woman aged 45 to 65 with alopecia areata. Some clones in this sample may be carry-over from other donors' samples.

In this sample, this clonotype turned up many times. Here the CDR3 DNA reads TGTGCCAGCAGGGGTAAGACAGGGACAATGAACACTGAAGCTTTCTTT. It translates to CASRGKTGTMNTEAFF. The V gene is TRBV6-5, the J gene TRBJ1-1, with 7 bases matching TRBD1. Trimming at V came to 6 bases and at J to 0 bases, leaving 10 bases not matched to a gene. The CDR3 length is 16 residues. CDR1 MNHEY and CDR2 SVGAGI come from the germline V gene.

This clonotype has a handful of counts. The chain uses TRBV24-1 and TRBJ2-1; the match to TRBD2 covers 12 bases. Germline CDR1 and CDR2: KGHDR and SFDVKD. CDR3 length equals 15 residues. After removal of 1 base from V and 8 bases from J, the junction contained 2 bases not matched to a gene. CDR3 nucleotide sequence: TGTGCCACCAGTGATTTCCTAGCGGGAGGGTATGAGCAGTTCTTC. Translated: CATSDFLAGGYEQFF.

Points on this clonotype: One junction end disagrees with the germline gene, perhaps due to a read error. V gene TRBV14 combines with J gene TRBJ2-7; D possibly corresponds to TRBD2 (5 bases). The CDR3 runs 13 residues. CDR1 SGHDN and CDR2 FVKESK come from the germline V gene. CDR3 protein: CASSQAPRASPNF. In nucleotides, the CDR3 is TGTGCCAGCAGCCAAGCCCCGAGGGCCTCACCTAACTTC. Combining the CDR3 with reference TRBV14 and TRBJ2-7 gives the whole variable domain EAGVTQFPSHSVIEKGQTVTLRCDPISGHDNLYWYRRVMGKEIKFLLHFVKESKQDESGMPNNRFLAERTGGTYSTLKVQPAELEDSGVYFCASSQAPRASPNFGPGTRLTVT.

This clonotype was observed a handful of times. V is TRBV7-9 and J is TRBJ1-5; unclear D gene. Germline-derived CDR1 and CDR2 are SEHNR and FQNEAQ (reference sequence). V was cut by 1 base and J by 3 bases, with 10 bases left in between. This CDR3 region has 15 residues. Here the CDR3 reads CASSLGGLDNQPQHF. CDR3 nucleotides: TGTGCCAGCAGCTTAGGAGGGTTGGACAATCAGCCCCAGCATTTT.

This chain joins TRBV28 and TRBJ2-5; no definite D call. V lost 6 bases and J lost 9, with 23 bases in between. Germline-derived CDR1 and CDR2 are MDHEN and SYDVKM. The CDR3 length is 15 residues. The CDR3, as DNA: TGTGCCAGCAGCCAAGATAGCCGGGTATTTGGGGCCCAGTACTTC. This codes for CASSQDSRVFGAQYF. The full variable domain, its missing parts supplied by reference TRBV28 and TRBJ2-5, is DVKVTQSSRYLVKRTGEKVFLECVQDMDHENMFWYRQDPGLGLRLIYFSYDVKMKEKGDIPEGYSVSREKKERFSLILESASTNQTSMYLCASSQDSRVFGAQYFGPGTRLLVL.

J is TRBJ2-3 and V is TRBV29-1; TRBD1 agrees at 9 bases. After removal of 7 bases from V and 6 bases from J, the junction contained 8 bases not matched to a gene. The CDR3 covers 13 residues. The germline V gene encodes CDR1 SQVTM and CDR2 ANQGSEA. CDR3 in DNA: TGCAGCGCGGGGACAGGGAGCAGCGATACGCAGTATTTT. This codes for CSAGTGSSDTQYF.

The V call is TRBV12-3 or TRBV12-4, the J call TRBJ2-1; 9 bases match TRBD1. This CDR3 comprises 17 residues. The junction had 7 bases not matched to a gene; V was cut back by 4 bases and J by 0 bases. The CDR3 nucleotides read TGTGCCAGCAGTTGGGGGACAGGGCCAGGCTCCTACAATGAGCAGTTCTTC. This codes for CASSWGTGPGSYNEQFF.

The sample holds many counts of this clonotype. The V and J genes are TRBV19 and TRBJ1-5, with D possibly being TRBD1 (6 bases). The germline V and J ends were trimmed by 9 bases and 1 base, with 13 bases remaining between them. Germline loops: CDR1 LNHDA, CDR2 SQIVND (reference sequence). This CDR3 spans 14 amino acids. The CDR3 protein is CASSRTGSNQPQHF. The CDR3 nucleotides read TGTGCCAGCTCACGAACAGGGAGCAATCAGCCCCAGCATTTT.

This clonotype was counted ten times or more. The CDR3 region has the DNA TGTGCCAGTAGTGCGACAGGTATCGGAATTGAAAAACTGTTTTTT. This codes for CASSATGIGIEKLFF. The genes are TRBV19 and TRBJ1-4; TRBD1 is a possible D gene (6 bases). Germline CDR1 reads LNHDA; CDR2 reads SQIVND (reference sequence). There are 15 residues in the CDR3. V lost 5 bases, J lost 7 bases, and 17 bases lay in between.

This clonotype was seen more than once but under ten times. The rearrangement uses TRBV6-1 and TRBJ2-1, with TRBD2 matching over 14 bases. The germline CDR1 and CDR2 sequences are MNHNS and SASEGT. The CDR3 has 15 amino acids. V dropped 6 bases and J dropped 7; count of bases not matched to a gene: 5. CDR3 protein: CASRGTSGSKNEQFF. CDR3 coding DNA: TGTGCCAGCAGAGGGACTAGCGGGAGTAAAAATGAGCAGTTCTTC.

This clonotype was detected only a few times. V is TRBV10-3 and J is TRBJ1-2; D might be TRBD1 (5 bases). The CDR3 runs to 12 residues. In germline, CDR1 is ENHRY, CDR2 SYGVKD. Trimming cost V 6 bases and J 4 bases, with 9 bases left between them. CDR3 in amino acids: CAISDSGYGYTF. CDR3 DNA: TGTGCCATCAGCGACAGTGGCTATGGCTACACCTTC.

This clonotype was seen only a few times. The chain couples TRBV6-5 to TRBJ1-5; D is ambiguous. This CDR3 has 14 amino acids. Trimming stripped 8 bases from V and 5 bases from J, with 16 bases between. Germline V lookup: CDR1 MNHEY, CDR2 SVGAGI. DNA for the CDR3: TGTGCCAGCTCCGGGAAGGGTAGGGATCAGCCCCAGCATTTT. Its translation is CASSGKGRDQPQHF.

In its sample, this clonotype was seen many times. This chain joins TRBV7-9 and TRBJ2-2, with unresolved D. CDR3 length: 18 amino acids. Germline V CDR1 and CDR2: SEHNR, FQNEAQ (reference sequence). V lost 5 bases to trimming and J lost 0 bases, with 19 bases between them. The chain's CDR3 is CASSAGNYRRSNTGELFF. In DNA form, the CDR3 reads TGTGCCAGCAGCGCCGGTAACTACAGACGATCGAACACCGGGGAGCTGTTTTTT. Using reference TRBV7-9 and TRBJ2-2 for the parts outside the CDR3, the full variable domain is DTGVSQNPRHKITKRGQNVTFRCDPISEHNRLYWYRQTLGQGPEFLTYFQNEAQLEKSRLLSDRFSAERPKGSFSTLEIQRTEQGDSAMYLCASSAGNYRRSNTGELFFGEGSRLTVL.

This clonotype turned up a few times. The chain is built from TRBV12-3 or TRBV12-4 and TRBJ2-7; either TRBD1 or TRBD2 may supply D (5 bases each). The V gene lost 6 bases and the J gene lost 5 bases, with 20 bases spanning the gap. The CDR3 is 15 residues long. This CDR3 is CASSWAGTPGNEQYF. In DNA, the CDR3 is TGTGCCAGCAGCTGGGCCGGGACCCCGGGGAACGAGCAGTACTTC.

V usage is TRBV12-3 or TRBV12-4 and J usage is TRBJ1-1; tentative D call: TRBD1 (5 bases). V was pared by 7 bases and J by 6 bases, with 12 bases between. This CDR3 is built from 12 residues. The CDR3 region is CASNQGAAEAFF. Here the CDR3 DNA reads TGTGCCAGCAACCAGGGAGCGGCTGAAGCTTTCTTT.